This paragraph covers one TCR beta chain sequence. Produced via immunoSEQ multiplex PCR; TCRdb's table is partial and in-frame only. Found here are some 96,000 clones, around 93% of them singletons; the top ten hold more than 1.5%. The source of the sample is a study of T cell changes during pregnancy in multiple sclerosis. This TCR was sampled from a female donor with multiple sclerosis, enrolled in a pregnancy study. Sequences were derived from peripheral blood, sampled after pregnancy.

The CDR3 DNA reads as TGTGCCAGCACCCCTAGCGCAAGCTCCTACAATGAGCAGTTCTTC. This encodes CASTPSASSYNEQFF. This chain connects TRBV6-4 to TRBJ2-1; a weak D match, TRBD2 (6 bases). Per germline, CDR1 MRHNA and CDR2 SNTAGT. V gave up 7 bases and J gave up 0 bases, with 13 bases separating them. The CDR3 has 15 residues.